The 27 T cell receptor beta chains below come from one sample, sequenced in a study of cytomegalovirus exposure and HLA in healthy donors. The PCR contained 60 Vbeta and 13 Jbeta primers. Generated by immunoSEQ multiplex PCR, the TCRdb table keeps only in-frame clones and is missing some. Here the sample spans some 150,000 clones, less than 85% being singletons. The sequencing sample was made of PBMCs. These receptors were obtained from a man aged 35 to 55 in good health and CMV-seropositive.

The gene calls are TRBV18 and TRBJ1-1, with D possibly being TRBD1 (5 bases). Germline CDR1 KGHSH, CDR2 LQKENI. The CDR3 spans 16 residues. V lost 1 base and J 3 bases, leaving 15 bases between the germline ends. This CDR3 is CASSPRGDVRDTEAFF. The CDR3 bases are TGTGCCAGCTCACCACGGGGGGACGTGAGAGACACTGAAGCTTTCTTT.

The chain links TRBV7-8 to TRBJ2-7, with D tentatively TRBD1 (6 bases). V dropped 1 base and J dropped 5 bases, with 18 bases sitting between them. CDR1 SGHVS and CDR2 FQNEAQ come from the germline V gene. The CDR3 runs 16 residues. CDR3 residues: CASSLVETSGVHEQYF. In DNA, the CDR3 is TGTGCCAGCAGCTTAGTAGAAACCTCAGGGGTGCACGAGCAGTACTTC.

This chain uses TRBV19 with TRBJ2-3, with 8 nucleotides matching TRBD1. The V and J ends lost 4 bases and 6 bases, in that order; junction bases with no gene match: 15. Germline loops: CDR1 LNHDA, CDR2 SQIVND (reference sequence). The CDR3 totals 17 residues. CDR3 protein: CASSRPTGAVYVDTQYF. The CDR3 coding sequence is TGTGCCAGTAGTAGACCGACAGGGGCTGTGTACGTTGATACGCAGTATTTT. Full variable domain (remainder filled in from reference TRBV19 and TRBJ2-3): DGGITQSPKYLFRKEGQNVTLSCEQNLNHDAMYWYRQDPGQGLRLIYYSQIVNDFQKGDIAEGYSVSREKKESFPLTVTSAQKNPTAFYLCASSRPTGAVYVDTQYFGPGTRLTVL.

V usage is TRBV13 and J usage is TRBJ1-2, with a weak D call TRBD1 (6 bases). Germline V lookup: CDR1 PRHDT, CDR2 FYEKMQ (reference sequence). V lost 3 bases to trimming and J lost 5 bases, with 16 bases between them. This CDR3 spans 15 amino acids. The CDR3 protein is CASSFSDSQLYGYTF. CDR3 bases: TGTGCCAGCAGCTTCTCGGACAGCCAGTTATATGGCTACACCTTC.

J is TRBJ2-2 and V is TRBV9, with 8 bases matching TRBD1. The CDR3 runs to 14 residues. Germline CDR1 is SGDLS and CDR2 is YYNGEE. V was pared by 1 base and J by 5 bases, with 1 base of the junction left unmatched. The CDR3 here is CASSVTGGTGELFF. The CDR3 coding sequence is TGTGCCAGCAGCGTAACAGGGGGTACCGGGGAGCTGTTTTTT.

This chain joins TRBV6-6 and TRBJ1-3, with 8 bases aligning to TRBD1. CDR1 and CDR2 from the germline V gene are MNHNY and SVGAGI (reference sequence). The CDR3 is 14 amino acids. V lost 7 bases and J lost 3; bases outside the gene matches: 5. CDR3 protein: CASNQGAYGNTIYF. In DNA, the CDR3 is TGTGCCAGCAACCAGGGGGCTTATGGAAACACCATATATTTT.

The gene calls are TRBV27 and TRBJ2-7; no definite D call. Germline loops: CDR1 MNHEY, CDR2 SMNVEV (reference sequence). The CDR3 has 13 residues. V shed 6 bases and J shed 4 bases, with 13 bases lying between them. The DNA of the CDR3 is TGTGCCAGCAGACCATCGGGTAGTTACGAGCAGTACTTC. The encoded protein is CASRPSGSYEQYF.

The chain has TRBV10-3 and TRBJ2-1; 10 positions agree with TRBD2. CDR3 length equals 16 residues. CDR1 and CDR2 (germline): ENHRY, SYGVKD. With V trimmed by 2 bases and J by 9 bases, 10 bases remained unmatched. The CDR3 DNA sequence: TGTGCCATCAGTGAGGTAACTAGCGGGACGAGTAGTGAGCAGTTCTTC. Its protein is CAISEVTSGTSSEQFF.

The rearrangement links TRBV2 to TRBJ2-4; TRBD1 aligns across 10 bases. This CDR3 is built from 20 residues. V shed 5 bases, J shed 0 bases, and the junction held 16 bases outside the gene matches. Germline loops: CDR1 SNHLY, CDR2 FYNNEI. CDR3 nucleotides: TGTGCCAGCAGTTTGACTTCGGGACAGGGGATCTTACTAGCCAAAAACATTCAGTACTTC. This sequence encodes CASSLTSGQGILLAKNIQYF.

The V call is TRBV28, the J call TRBJ2-7, with 9 positions matching TRBD1. The CDR3 covers 16 residues. Losses at the gene ends were 2 bases for V and 6 bases for J; bases not matched to a gene: 11. Germline loops: CDR1 MDHEN, CDR2 SYDVKM. CDR3 amino acids: CASSLRRVLTGGEQYF. DNA of the CDR3: TGTGCCAGCAGTTTACGGCGGGTTTTGACAGGGGGCGAGCAGTACTTC.

The chain joins TRBV5-1 to TRBJ2-7, with D uncertain. V dropped 4 bases and J dropped 4 bases, with 9 bases sitting between them. Germline V gives CDR1 SGHRS, CDR2 YFSETQ. This CDR3 region has 12 residues. CDR3 protein: CASSPDTYEQYF. The CDR3 coding sequence is TGCGCCAGCAGCCCTGACACGTACGAGCAGTACTTC.

The chain joins TRBV5-1 to TRBJ2-5, with D tentatively TRBD2 (6 bases). CDR1 is SGHRS and CDR2 is YFSETQ in the germline V gene. This CDR3 contains 14 residues. V was cut by 0 bases and J by 4 bases, with 10 bases left in between. The DNA of the CDR3 is TGCGCCAGCAGCTTGGCCTTGGGGGGAGAGACCCAGTACTTC. Its translation is CASSLALGGETQYF.

This chain connects TRBV28 to TRBJ1-2; 11 bases align to TRBD1. The CDR3 sequence is 14 residues long. CDR1 is MDHEN and CDR2 is SYDVKM in the germline V gene. Germline trimming cut 5 bases from V and 6 bases from J; bases unmatched to any gene: 5. DNA of the CDR3: TGTGCCAGCAGTCCACCGGACAGGGGGCATGGCTACACCTTC. Amino acid sequence: CASSPPDRGHGYTF.

J is TRBJ1-1 and V is TRBV23-1; D gene uncertain. TRBV23-1 is designated an ORF whose function remains uncertain. This CDR3 is built from 18 residues. Trimming removed 1 base from V and 3 bases from J, with 21 bases in between. The CDR3 DNA reads TGCGCCAGCAGTCAATGTAACAGTCCTCCATGTTCTTACACTGAAGCTTTCTTT. This encodes CASSQCNSPPCSYTEAFF.

J is TRBJ2-7 and V is TRBV6-5; D might be TRBD2 (6 bases). This CDR3 is built from 14 residues. V was cut by 7 bases and J by 0 bases, with 13 bases left in between. Germline V CDR1 and CDR2: MNHEY, SVGAGI. Here the CDR3 reads CASTTRRGSYEQYF. The CDR3 DNA follows: TGTGCCAGCACCACCAGGAGGGGCTCCTACGAGCAGTACTTC.

The chain has TRBV30 and TRBJ1-1; D call uncertain. V dropped 0 bases and J dropped 2 bases, with 10 bases sitting between them. CDR1 is GTSNPN and CDR2 is SVGIG in the germline V gene (reference sequence). The CDR3 extends over 14 amino acids. Here the CDR3 reads CAWSVYRINTEAFF. The CDR3 DNA sequence: TGTGCCTGGAGTGTATACAGAATTAACACTGAAGCTTTCTTT.

The chain is built from TRBV6-5 and TRBJ2-2; 15 bases align to TRBD2. Losses at the gene ends were 6 bases for V and 7 bases for J; bases not matched to a gene: 3. Germline assignment: CDR1 MNHEY and CDR2 SVGAGI. The CDR3 has 15 amino acids. CDR3 sequence (DNA): TGTGCCAGCAGCGGACTAGCGGGAGGGATCGGGGAGCTGTTTTTT. Encoded protein: CASSGLAGGIGELFF.

This clone came up once. V gene TRBV4-3 combines with J gene TRBJ1-2; D is possibly TRBD1 (6 bases). This CDR3 comprises 15 residues. CDR1 LGHNA and CDR2 YSLEER come from the germline V gene. The V gene lost 1 base and the J gene lost 3 bases, with 12 bases spanning the gap. The CDR3 loop is CASSQARGRDYGYTF. The CDR3, as DNA: TGCGCCAGCAGCCAAGCTAGGGGGAGGGACTATGGCTACACCTTC.

V usage is TRBV7-2 and J usage is TRBJ2-3; 9 bases fit TRBD2. CDR1 and CDR2 from the germline V gene are SGHTA and FQGNSA. V lost 4 bases, J lost 6 bases, and 8 bases stayed unmatched. This CDR3 contains 15 residues. The CDR3 sequence is CASSSTGLATDTQYF. In DNA form, the CDR3 reads TGTGCCAGCAGCTCCACGGGACTAGCAACGGATACGCAGTATTTT.

The CDR3: CASSFRGGQPQHF. The CDR3 nucleotides are TGTGCCAGCAGTTTCCGGGGTGGTCAGCCCCAGCATTTT. The chain combines TRBV28 with TRBJ1-5; D is undetermined. V was shortened by 3 bases and J by 6 bases, with 9 bases between the two germline ends. In germline, CDR1 is MDHEN, CDR2 SYDVKM. This CDR3 spans 13 amino acids.

This clone was recorded a few times. The V gene is TRBV4-3, the J gene TRBJ2-5, with 10 bases identical to TRBD1. Trimming removed 4 bases from V and 1 base from J; junction bases left unmatched: 12. The germline V gene has CDR1 LGHNA and CDR2 YSLEER. This CDR3 is 18 amino acids long. CDR3 in DNA: TGCGCCAGCAGCCGATTATCCCCCGGGACAGGGGCCCAAGAGACCCAGTACTTC. Its translation: CASSRLSPGTGAQETQYF.

The V and J genes are TRBV7-9 and TRBJ1-5; D possibly corresponds to TRBD1 (5 bases). CDR1 and CDR2 from the germline V gene are SEHNR and FQNEAQ (reference sequence). Trimming took 0 bases from V and 0 from J, leaving 12 bases between them. The CDR3 length is 17 residues. The CDR3 protein is CASSLALDGHSNQPQHF. The CDR3 coding sequence is TGTGCCAGCAGCTTAGCGCTGGACGGACATAGCAATCAGCCCCAGCATTTT.

The V gene is TRBV7-2, the J gene TRBJ2-7; 11 bases are a match to TRBD1. Unmatched junction bases numbered 5, after V lost 5 bases and J lost 2 bases. The CDR3 loop spans 15 amino acids. Germline CDR1 SGHTA, CDR2 FQGNSA. The CDR3: CASSRRTGGPYEQYF. For the CDR3, the DNA is TGTGCCAGCAGCCGAAGGACAGGGGGCCCCTACGAGCAGTACTTC. The full variable domain, completed using reference TRBV7-2 and TRBJ2-7, is GAGVSQSPSNKVTEKGKDVELRCDPISGHTALYWYRQSLGQGLEFLIYFQGNSAPDKSGLPSDRFSAERTGGSVSTLTIQRTQQEDSAVYLCASSRRTGGPYEQYFGPGTRLTVT.

This sequence joins TRBV7-9 and TRBJ2-1; 16 bases align to TRBD2. With V trimmed by 7 bases and J by 4 bases, 7 bases remained unmatched. There are 17 residues in the CDR3. The germline gives CDR1 SEHNR, CDR2 FQNEAQ (reference sequence). The CDR3 nucleotides read TGTGCCAGCACCCCGGGACTAGCGGGAGGGGTTTACAATGAGCAGTTCTTC. Its translation is CASTPGLAGGVYNEQFF.

The rearrangement links TRBV10-3 to TRBJ1-2; 7 bases are shared with TRBD1. This CDR3 is built from 14 residues. Trimming took 1 base from V and 6 from J; bases not matched to a gene: 5. Per the germline V gene, CDR1 is ENHRY and CDR2 is SYGVKD. CDR3 coding DNA: TGTGCCATCAGTGAGTTGGGACAGTTAAATGGCTACACCTTC. Translating gives CAISELGQLNGYTF.

This rearrangement joins TRBV5-1 to TRBJ1-4, with 10 positions matching TRBD1. This CDR3 comprises 15 residues. After removal of 4 bases from V and 8 bases from J, the junction contained 8 bases not matched to a gene. The germline gives CDR1 SGHRS, CDR2 YFSETQ. CDR3 sequence reads: CASSPGGTGDEKLFF. The CDR3 coding sequence is TGCGCCAGCAGCCCTGGAGGGACAGGGGACGAAAAACTGTTTTTT.

The J gene is TRBJ2-3, the V gene TRBV4-2; 11 nucleotides line up with TRBD1. V shed 4 bases, J shed 3 bases, and the junction held 3 bases outside the gene matches. This CDR3 has 15 amino acids. Germline V gene data show CDR1 as LGHNA and CDR2 as YNFKEQ. CDR3 loop: CASSPGTGGTDTQYF. In nucleotides, the CDR3 is TGTGCCAGCAGCCCTGGGACAGGGGGGACAGATACGCAGTATTTT.